Below, 18 T cell receptor beta chains from the same sample are listed, as sequenced in a study of blood T cell repertoires in COVID-19. Generated by immunoSEQ multiplex PCR, the TCRdb table keeps only in-frame clones and is missing some. The sample lists around 360,000 clones; 70% to 90% were seen once. Sequenced input: PBMCs or T cells enriched from blood (not recorded which). The receptors were gathered from a middle-aged man in a cohort exposed to, infected with or recovered from COVID-19 (not recorded which).

The rearrangement links TRBV3-1 (or the pseudogene TRBV3-2) to TRBJ2-7, with 10 bases lining up with TRBD1. The J segment lost 5 bases and the V segment lost 3 bases, leaving 4 bases of the junction unmatched. The V gene's germline CDR1 is LGHDT and CDR2 YNNKEL (reference sequence). The CDR3 consists of 14 residues. The DNA of the CDR3 is TGTGCCAGCAGCCAGGGACAGGGGTACGACGAGCAGTACTTC. Its translation: CASSQGQGYDEQYF.

The rearrangement joins TRBV9 to TRBJ1-2, with D hard to call. CDR3 length: 12 residues. V was cut by 3 bases and J by 4 bases, with 7 bases left in between. CDR1 and CDR2 (germline): SGDLS, YYNGEE. CDR3 nucleotide sequence: TGTGCCAGCAGCGCCCCGGGCTATGGCTACACCTTC. Its protein product is CASSAPGYGYTF. The full variable domain, its missing parts supplied by reference TRBV9 and TRBJ1-2, is DSGVTQTPKHLITATGQRVTLRCSPRSGDLSVYWYQQSLDQGLQFLIQYYNGEERAKGNILERFSAQQFPDLHSELNLSSLELGDSALYFCASSAPGYGYTFGSGTRLTVV.

This rearrangement joins TRBV18 to TRBJ2-6, with D possibly matching TRBD1 (5 bases). V was cut by 0 bases and J by 0 bases, with 9 bases left in between. The CDR3 extends over 17 amino acids. Per germline, CDR1 KGHSH and CDR2 LQKENI. The CDR3 coding sequence is TGTGCCAGCTCACCACCCCAGGGTCGCTCTGGGGCCAACGTCCTGACTTTC. Translating gives CASSPPQGRSGANVLTF. The whole variable domain, filled in from reference TRBV18 and TRBJ2-6, reads NAGVMQNPRHLVRRRGQEARLRCSPMKGHSHVYWYRQLPEEGLKFMVYLQKENIIDESGMPKERFSAEFPKEGPSILRIQQVVRGDSAAYFCASSPPQGRSGANVLTFGAGSRLTVL.

A single count supports this clone. The gene calls are TRBV30 and TRBJ2-1; 7 bases are a match to TRBD2. In germline, CDR1 is GTSNPN, CDR2 SVGIG (reference sequence). V lost 5 bases and J lost 8; bases outside the gene matches: 15. This CDR3 region has 15 residues. CDR3 DNA sequence: TGTGCCTGGGCTTACGGGACTACGGGGGACGATGAGCAGTTCTTC. Protein product: CAWAYGTTGDDEQFF. Based on the CDR3 plus reference TRBV30 and TRBJ2-1, the full variable domain is SQTIHQWPATLVQPVGSPLSLECTVEGTSNPNLYWYRQAAGRGLQLLFYSVGIGQISSEVPQNLSASRPQDRQFILSSKKLLLSDSGFYLCAWAYGTTGDDEQFFGPGTRLTVL.

V gene TRBV5-1 combines with J gene TRBJ1-2, with D hard to call. This CDR3 is built from 14 residues. V dropped 4 bases and J dropped 5 bases, with 15 bases sitting between them. The germline gives CDR1 SGHRS, CDR2 YFSETQ. The CDR3 reads CASSMETGKYGYTF. Written as DNA, the CDR3 is TGCGCCAGCAGCATGGAAACGGGAAAATATGGCTACACCTTC.

This clone has only one observation. The chain links TRBV28 to TRBJ1-1, with D possibly TRBD1 on 5 matching bases. Germline CDR1 MDHEN, CDR2 SYDVKM. The germline V and J ends were trimmed by 7 bases and 1 base, with 13 bases remaining between them. The CDR3 totals 14 residues. CDR3 DNA: TGTGCCAGCACCCCCAGCAGGGCGAACACTGAAGCTTTCTTT. This gives the protein CASTPSRANTEAFF.

For this clone: Other DNA sequences in the sample encode the same CDR3. V is TRBV6-5 and J is TRBJ1-3, with no clear D. The CDR3 runs to 11 residues. CDR1 is MNHEY, CDR2 SVGAGI, per germline. Deletions cut 4 bases from V and 5 bases from J, with 3 bases between. DNA for the CDR3: TGTGCCAGCAGTTCCAGAAACACCATATATTTT. It specifies CASSSRNTIYF.

The CDR3 loop is CASSGGQSYNEQFF. CDR3 sequence (DNA): TGTGCCAGCAGTGGGGGACAGTCCTACAATGAGCAGTTCTTC. The V call is TRBV11-2, the J call TRBJ2-1; 7 bases are shared with TRBD1. The CDR3 sequence is 14 residues long. With V trimmed by 6 bases and J by 1 base, 3 bases remained unmatched. Germline V gene lookup returns CDR1 SGHAT and CDR2 FQNNGV.

This chain links TRBV5-5 with TRBJ2-7, with 9 nucleotides matching TRBD1. J lost 2 bases, V lost 4 bases, and 7 bases had no gene match. This CDR3 spans 15 amino acids. In germline, CDR1 is SGHKS, CDR2 YYEKEE (reference sequence). In DNA, the CDR3 is TGTGCCAGCAGCCCCGGGACAGGGATTACCTACGAGCAGTACTTC. Translating gives CASSPGTGITYEQYF.

V is TRBV6-5 and J is TRBJ2-1; no firm D call. Germline lookup yields CDR1 MNHEY and CDR2 SVGAGI. The ends were cut back, 2 bases at V and 6 bases at J, with 14 bases in the middle. The CDR3 runs 15 residues. CDR3 loop: CASSYPQASRNEQFF. CDR3 nucleotides: TGTGCCAGCAGTTACCCCCAGGCTTCACGCAATGAGCAGTTCTTC.

This clone was seen only once. Distinct nucleotide sequences in the sample also encode this CDR3. The chain is built from TRBV24-1 and TRBJ1-5; D is unresolved. The V gene lost 3 bases and the J gene lost 5 bases, with 4 bases spanning the gap. This CDR3 region has 12 residues. Germline CDR1 reads KGHDR; CDR2 reads SFDVKD. CDR3 sequence (DNA): TGTGCCACCAGTGATCCGGATCAGCCCCAGCATTTT. This encodes CATSDPDQPQHF.

This chain links TRBV29-1 with TRBJ2-3; TRBD2 might be the D (5 bases). CDR1 SQVTM and CDR2 ANQGSEA come from the germline V gene. Trimming cost V 0 bases and J 3 bases, with 10 bases left between them. The CDR3 is 14 amino acids. The CDR3 loop reads CSVEDLTGTDTQYF. CDR3 DNA: TGCAGCGTTGAAGATCTAACGGGGACAGATACGCAGTATTTT.

CDR3 loop: CASSPKRTGPKNTEAFF. DNA of the CDR3: TGTGCCAGTAGTCCCAAGAGGACAGGGCCCAAAAACACTGAAGCTTTCTTT. The chain uses TRBV19 and TRBJ1-1; 8 bases map to TRBD1. Germline CDR1 is LNHDA and CDR2 is SQIVND (reference sequence). This CDR3 spans 17 amino acids. The V and J ends lost 5 bases and 2 bases, in that order; junction bases with no gene match: 13.

The V gene is TRBV5-1, the J gene TRBJ2-1, with 12 bases aligning to TRBD2. Trimming at V came to 1 base and at J to 9 bases, leaving 11 bases not matched to a gene. The CDR3 runs 17 residues. Looked up from germline, CDR1 is SGHRS and CDR2 is YFSETQ. CDR3 amino acids: CASSLPVTSGRAGEQFF. The CDR3 bases are TGCGCCAGCAGCTTGCCCGTGACTAGCGGGAGAGCGGGTGAGCAGTTCTTC.

The chain has TRBV10-1 and TRBJ2-3; a weak D match, TRBD2 (5 bases). The V end lost 5 bases, the J end lost 2 bases, and 11 bases lay between the germline ends. Germline V lookup: CDR1 WNHNN, CDR2 SYGVQD (reference sequence). There are 14 residues in the CDR3. In nucleotides, the CDR3 is TGCGCCAGCAGTCAGGACTGGAACACAGATACGCAGTATTTT. Amino acid sequence: CASSQDWNTDTQYF.

The chain is built from TRBV19 and TRBJ1-5; 10 bases are a match to TRBD1. The CDR3 totals 17 residues. J gave up 7 bases and V 0 bases, and 9 bases lay outside the gene matches. CDR1 is LNHDA, CDR2 SQIVND, per germline (reference sequence). The CDR3 DNA sequence: TGTGCCAGTAGTATAGATGGGCGGACAGGGGGTTGGCAGCCCCAGCATTTT. Encoded protein: CASSIDGRTGGWQPQHF. Full variable domain (remainder filled in from reference TRBV19 and TRBJ1-5): DGGITQSPKYLFRKEGQNVTLSCEQNLNHDAMYWYRQDPGQGLRLIYYSQIVNDFQKGDIAEGYSVSREKKESFPLTVTSAQKNPTAFYLCASSIDGRTGGWQPQHFGDGTRLSIL.

The chain employs TRBV7-3 and TRBJ2-7; 10 bases are shared with TRBD2. V lost 3 bases and J lost 5; bases outside the gene matches: 7. The CDR3 covers 15 residues. The germline V gene has CDR1 SGHTA and CDR2 FQGTGA. CDR3 in amino acids: CASSFNLAGAHEQYF. The CDR3 nucleotides read TGTGCCAGCAGCTTTAACCTAGCGGGAGCCCACGAGCAGTACTTC.

The gene calls are TRBV5-1 and TRBJ2-3, with 7 nucleotides matching TRBD2. There are 16 residues in the CDR3. V gave up 1 base and J gave up 2 bases; unmatched junction bases: 7. The germline V gene has CDR1 SGHRS and CDR2 YFSETQ. In nucleotides, the CDR3 is TGCGCCAGCAGCTTGAACGGGGGACTATACACAGATACGCAGTATTTT. It translates to CASSLNGGLYTDTQYF.